The 3 T cell receptor beta chains listed next were all sequenced from one sample in a study of T-cell reconstitution after alpha-beta-depleted transplantation in children. Unique molecular identifiers tagged the TCRbeta library. One entry per CDR3 protein results from TCRdb running MiXCR on the PCR reads. The profile shows 60,000 to 80,000 distinct CDR3 sequences, approximately 7.3% of them singletons. Sample: PBMCs from the stem cell graft donor, taken from the stem cell graft. The receptor set was obtained from a human donor who donated a stem cell graft to a child with acute lymphoblastic leukemia.

This clonotype was seen more than once but under ten times. The chain uses TRBV4-3 and TRBJ1-2; 7 bases align to TRBD1. Trimming cost V 5 bases and J 4 bases; bases outside gene matches: 4. Germline-derived CDR1 and CDR2 are LGHNA and YSLEER. The CDR3 loop spans 13 amino acids. Written as DNA, the CDR3 is TGCGCCAGCAGCACCCAGGGGGGCTATGGCTACACCTTC. It yields the protein CASSTQGGYGYTF.

This chain connects TRBV18 to TRBJ2-7, with unresolved D. Germline-derived CDR1 and CDR2 are KGHSH and LQKENI. The V gene lost 3 bases and the J gene lost 0 bases, with 6 bases spanning the gap. The CDR3 is 13 residues long. The CDR3: CASSPLDSYEQYF. The CDR3, as DNA: TGTGCCAGCTCACCGTTGGACTCCTACGAGCAGTACTTC.

This clonotype has at least ten counts. V is TRBV6-1 and J is TRBJ1-6; D call uncertain. Germline CDR1 and CDR2: MNHNS and SASEGT. This CDR3 region has 12 residues. V was pared by 6 bases and J by 8 bases, with 8 bases between. DNA of the CDR3: TGTGCCAGCAGGCACGGACATTCACCCCTCCACTTT. Translated: CASRHGHSPLHF.